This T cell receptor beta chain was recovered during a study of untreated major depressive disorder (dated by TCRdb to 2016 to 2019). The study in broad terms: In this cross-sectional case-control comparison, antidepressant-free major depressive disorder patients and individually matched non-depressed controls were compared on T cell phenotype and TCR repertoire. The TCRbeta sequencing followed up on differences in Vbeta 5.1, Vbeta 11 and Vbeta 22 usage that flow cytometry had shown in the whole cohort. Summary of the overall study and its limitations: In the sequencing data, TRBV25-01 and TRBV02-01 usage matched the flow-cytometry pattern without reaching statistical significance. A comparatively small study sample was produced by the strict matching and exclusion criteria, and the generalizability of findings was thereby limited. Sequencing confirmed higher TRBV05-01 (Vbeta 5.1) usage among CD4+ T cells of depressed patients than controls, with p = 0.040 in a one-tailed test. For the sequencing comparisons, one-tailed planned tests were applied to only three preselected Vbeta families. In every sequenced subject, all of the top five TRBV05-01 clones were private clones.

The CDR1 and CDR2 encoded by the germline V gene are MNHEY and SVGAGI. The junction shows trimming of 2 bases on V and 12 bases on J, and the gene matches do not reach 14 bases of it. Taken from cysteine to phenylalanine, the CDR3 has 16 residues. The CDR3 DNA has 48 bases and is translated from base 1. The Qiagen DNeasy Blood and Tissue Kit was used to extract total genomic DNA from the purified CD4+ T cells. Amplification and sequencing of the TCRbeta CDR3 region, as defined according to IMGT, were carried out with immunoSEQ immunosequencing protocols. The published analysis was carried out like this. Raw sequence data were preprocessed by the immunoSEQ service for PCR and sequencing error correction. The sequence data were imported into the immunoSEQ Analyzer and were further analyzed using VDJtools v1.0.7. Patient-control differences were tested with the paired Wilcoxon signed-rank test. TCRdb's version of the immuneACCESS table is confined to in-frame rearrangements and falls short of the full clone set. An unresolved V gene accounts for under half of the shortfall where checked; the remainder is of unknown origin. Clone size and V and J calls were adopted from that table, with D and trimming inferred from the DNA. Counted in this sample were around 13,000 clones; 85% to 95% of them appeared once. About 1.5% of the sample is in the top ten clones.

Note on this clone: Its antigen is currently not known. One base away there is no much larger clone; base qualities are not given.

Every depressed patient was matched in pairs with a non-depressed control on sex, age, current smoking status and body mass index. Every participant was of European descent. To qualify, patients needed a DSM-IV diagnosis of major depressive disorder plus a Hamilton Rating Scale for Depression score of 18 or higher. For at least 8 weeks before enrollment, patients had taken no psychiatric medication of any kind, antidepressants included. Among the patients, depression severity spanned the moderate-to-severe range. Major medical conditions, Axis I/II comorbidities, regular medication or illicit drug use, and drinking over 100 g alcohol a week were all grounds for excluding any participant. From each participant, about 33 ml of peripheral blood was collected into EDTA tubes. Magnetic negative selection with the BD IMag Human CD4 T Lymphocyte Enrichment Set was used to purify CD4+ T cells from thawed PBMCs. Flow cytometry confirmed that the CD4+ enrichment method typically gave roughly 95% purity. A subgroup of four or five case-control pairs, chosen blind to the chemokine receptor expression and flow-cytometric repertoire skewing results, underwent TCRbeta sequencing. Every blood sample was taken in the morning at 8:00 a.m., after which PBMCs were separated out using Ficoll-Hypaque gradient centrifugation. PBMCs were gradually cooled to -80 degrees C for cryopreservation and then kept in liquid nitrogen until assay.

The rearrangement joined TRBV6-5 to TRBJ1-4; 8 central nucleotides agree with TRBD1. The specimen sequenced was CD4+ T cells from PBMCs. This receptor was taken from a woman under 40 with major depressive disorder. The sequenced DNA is TGTGCCAGCAGTTACCGGGCTAAAGGCAGGGGGCTCGAACTGTTTTTT. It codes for CASSYRAKGRGLELFF.